The source of this TCR beta chain is a study of blood T cell repertoires in COVID-19. The overall study: From the United States, Italy and Spain came samples of acute and convalescent COVID-19.

Living in 24 US areas, the participants were between about 18 and 100 years of age. Resolution of symptoms, clearance, or two negative PCRs was present in recovered Cohort 3 donors. Assay used: immunoSEQ multiplex PCR; TCRdb lists only in-frame clones, some missing. The table lists about 430,000 clones, around 89% of them singletons, with more than 0.95% in the top ten. There are 14 residues in the CDR3. Germline CDR1 reads KGHSH; CDR2 reads LQKENI. With 2 bases clipped from V and 10 bases from J, the junction kept 3 bases outside the gene matches. The chain carries TRBV18 and TRBJ1-6; 9 bases align to TRBD1. The sample taken for sequencing was PBMCs or T cells enriched from blood (not recorded which). The sequence was obtained from a man younger than 45 who had recovered from COVID-19. The CDR3 sequence: CASSPWTGDSPLHF. CDR3 in DNA: TGTGCCAGCTCACCATGGACAGGGGACTCACCCCTCCACTTT.